These T cell receptor beta chains were read from a single sample in a study of sequential checkpoint blockade in melanoma. TCRdb's copy holds only in-frame clones and misses some; the assay was immunoSEQ multiplex PCR. The sample holds 9,500 to 15,000 clones, 65% to 85% seen once. The source material was CD8+ T cells sorted from blood (inferred from file names), sampled from a patient given nivolumab and ipilimumab in sequence. The origin of the receptors is a human donor with melanoma. Each CDR3 is given with its conserved first and last residue. A D gene is named only where the DNA matches it firmly. The listing skips clone size in some rows; elsewhere it reads once, few, many or a size class.

TRBV7-9	TRBJ1-3	NA	NA	TGTGCCAGCAGCCCGACAGACTCTGGAAACACCATATATTTT	CASSPTDSGNTIYF
TRBV9	TRBJ2-7	few	TRBD2	TGTGCCAGCAGCGGGGGGCCTAGCGGGGTCCACGAGCAGTACTTC	CASSGGPSGVHEQYF
TRBV4-1	TRBJ1-3	few	NA	TGCGCCAGCAGCCAAGATCCCAGGGTTGGAAACACCATATATTTT	CASSQDPRVGNTIYF
TRBV5-4	TRBJ2-5	NA	TRBD2	TGTGCCAGCAGCTGGGGGGGGGAGACCCAGTACTTC	CASSWGGETQYF
TRBV2	TRBJ1-3	NA	NA	TGTGCCAGCAGCCCAGGGTGGGGTTCCTCTGGAAACACCATATATTTT	CASSPGWGSSGNTIYF
TRBV7-2	TRBJ2-7	NA	NA	TGTGCCAGCAGCTTAGGCCCGATTAGCCCAACCTACGAGCAGTACTTC	CASSLGPISPTYEQYF
TRBV15	TRBJ2-5	NA	NA	TGTGCCACCAGAAGGACGGGGCAAGAGACCCAGTACTTC	CATRRTGQETQYF
TRBV21-1	TRBJ2-7	few	NA	TGTGCCAGCAGCCTACCTCGAGACAGGGGCCCGTACTTC	CASSLPRDRGPYF
TRBV28	TRBJ2-5	NA	TRBD2	TGTGCCAGCAGCTCCTTACTAGCGGGAGGCGCCGAGACCCAGTACTTC	CASSSLLAGGAETQYF
TRBV4-2	TRBJ2-3	NA	TRBD2	TGTGCCAGCAGCCAAGCAACGACTAGCGGGGAGGATACGCAGTATTTT	CASSQATTSGEDTQYF
TRBV4-1	TRBJ1-4	once	NA	TGCGCCAGCAGCCAAAAGTCCGGGACAGAAAAACTGTTTTTT	CASSQKSGTEKLFF
TRBV19	TRBJ1-5	NA	TRBD1	TGTGCCAGTAGGTTGACAGGGGGCGGCAATCAGCCCCAGCATTTT	CASRLTGGGNQPQHF
TRBV9	TRBJ2-1	NA	TRBD1	TGTGCCAGCAGCGTACTTCAGGGGGATGATGAGCAGTTCTTC	CASSVLQGDDEQFF
TRBV6-5	TRBJ1-1	NA	NA	TGTGCCAGCAGTTACGGGGGGGACACTTTGTTCGAAGCTTTCTTT	CASSYGGDTLFEAFF
TRBV15	TRBJ2-1	NA	TRBD1	TGTGCCACCAGCAGAGATAAACAGGGGTGGAATGAGCAGTTCTTC	CATSRDKQGWNEQFF
TRBV7-9	TRBJ1-5	NA	NA	TGTGCCAGCAGCTTAACCCCGACAGACCCCCAGCATTTT	CASSLTPTDPQHF
TRBV28	TRBJ2-7	NA	TRBD2	TGTGCCAGCAGTTTATTGGAGCGGGAGTACGGACGCGAGCAGTACTTC	CASSLLEREYGREQYF
TRBV5-6	TRBJ2-1	NA	TRBD2	TGTGCCAGCAGCTTCCCTAGCGGCAGCTCCTACAATGAGCAGTTCTTC	CASSFPSGSSYNEQFF
TRBV7-9	TRBJ2-7	NA	NA	TGTGCCAGCAGCCATGGGGGACTCAACTACGAGCAGTACTTC	CASSHGGLNYEQYF
TRBV5-1	TRBJ2-1	NA	NA	TGCGCCAGCAGCTTGGCCGAGGGGGCCTACAATGAGCAGTTCTTC	CASSLAEGAYNEQFF
TRBV4-2	TRBJ1-4	NA	TRBD1	TGTGCCAGCAGCTACGGGACAGGGAATGAAAAACTGTTTTTT	CASSYGTGNEKLFF
TRBV13	TRBJ2-7	once	NA	TGTGCCAGCAGCCTAGGACTGCCGACCTACGAGCAGTACTTC	CASSLGLPTYEQYF
TRBV29-1	TRBJ1-2	NA	NA	TGCAGCGTCGTCAGGGGCGGTGGCTACACCTTC	CSVVRGGGYTF
TRBV19	TRBJ2-3	once	TRBD2	TGTGCCAGTAGTATAGGTAGCGGGGTCACAGATACGCAGTATTTT	CASSIGSGVTDTQYF
TRBV7-9	TRBJ2-1	NA	TRBD2	TGTGCCAGTGGCGGCGGGGGACTATACAATGAGCAGTTCTTC	CASGGGGLYNEQFF
TRBV7-9	TRBJ2-1	NA	TRBD2	TGTGCCAGCAGCTTCCGACTAGCGGGAGGGTACAATGAGCAGTTCTTC	CASSFRLAGGYNEQFF
TRBV19	TRBJ1-3	few	NA	TGTGCCAGTAGTATAAGCCACAGTACTGGAAACACCATATATTTT	CASSISHSTGNTIYF
TRBV5-4	TRBJ2-7	few	NA	TGTGCCAGCAGCCCGGGACACGGGTCCTACGAGCAGTACTTC	CASSPGHGSYEQYF
TRBV19	TRBJ2-1	NA	TRBD2	TGTGCCAGTAGTACCCTCCGTGTGATCGGGGGGGGTCCCTACAATGAGCAGTTCTTC	CASSTLRVIGGGPYNEQFF
TRBV4-1	TRBJ2-5	NA	NA	TGCGCCAGCAGCCTGGAAGGGCGGGACCTTGAGACCCAGTACTTC	CASSLEGRDLETQYF
TRBV12-5	TRBJ2-7	NA	NA	TGTGCTAGTGGTTTGGTAGTCAGCGGCTCGCTCTACGAGCAGTACTTC	CASGLVVSGSLYEQYF
TRBV7-9	TRBJ1-3	large	NA	TGTGCCAGCAGCCTAGAGTCAGGGGCTTCTGGAAACACCATATATTTT	CASSLESGASGNTIYF
TRBV2	TRBJ2-1	NA	NA	TGTGCCAGCACCCCCTGGAGCTCCTACAATGAGCAGTTCTTC	CASTPWSSYNEQFF
TRBV15	TRBJ1-5	NA	NA	TGTGCCACCAGCAGAGATGAGGTTAGCAATCAGCCCCAGCATTTT	CATSRDEVSNQPQHF
TRBV7-6	TRBJ1-4	NA	TRBD1	TGTGCCAGCAGCTTCGAGCTGCGGGACAGGGTGTTTACTAATGAAAAACTGTTTTTT	CASSFELRDRVFTNEKLFF
TRBV28	TRBJ2-7	NA	TRBD2	TGTGCCAGCAGCCGTCCCGGGACTAGCGGGGGGGCCAACGAGCAGTACTTC	CASSRPGTSGGANEQYF
TRBV7-9	TRBJ1-1	NA	NA	TGTGCCAGCAGCTTAGCCGGGGATGACACTGAAGCTTTCTTT	CASSLAGDDTEAFF
TRBV6-1	TRBJ2-7	NA	TRBD1	TGTGCCAGCAGTGAAGATAGATACCGACAGGGGTTC	CASSEDRYRQGF
TRBV10-3	TRBJ1-2	NA	NA	TGTGCCATCAGTGAGTCTGGGGCGAACCCGATCTATGGCTACACCTTC	CAISESGANPIYGYTF
TRBV4-1	TRBJ2-1	NA	TRBD2	TGCGCCAGCAGCCAATTAGCGGGAGCCTACAATGAGCAGTTCTTC	CASSQLAGAYNEQFF
TRBV5-4	TRBJ2-5	NA	NA	TGTGCCAGCAGCTTGGTGCAGGAGGGAAGAGAGACCCAGTACTTC	CASSLVQEGRETQYF
TRBV5-6	TRBJ2-7	NA	TRBD1	TGTGCCAGCAGCTCATTAATTCAGGGGGCCTACGAGCAGTACTTC	CASSSLIQGAYEQYF
TRBV4-2	TRBJ2-7	NA	TRBD2	TGTGCCAGCAGCCAAGATATTGGGGGACTAGCGATCTACGAGCAGTACTTC	CASSQDIGGLAIYEQYF
TRBV9	TRBJ2-2	once	NA	TGTGCCAGCAGTCCCCCGGCGAACACCGGGGAGCTGTTTTTT	CASSPPANTGELFF